The 23 T cell receptor beta chains in this list originate from one sample, sequenced in a study of OX40 agonist ivuxolimab in advanced cancers. The method was the immunoSEQ multiplex PCR assay. The clones in this table, taken by TCRdb from immuneACCESS, are in-frame only. Not every clone is retained; where verified, under half of the shortfall comes from an unresolved V gene, and the cause of the rest is unknown. The sample has 55,000 to 75,000 clones on record, roughly 80% of them singletons. Of the sample, 4.5% to 5% falls within the top ten clones. The sequencing here drew on CD4+ or CD8+ T cells sorted from blood, taken in a trial of the OX40 agonist ivuxolimab. Every receptor here comes from an adult with an advanced solid tumor such as melanoma, head and neck, liver or kidney cancer.

This chain connects TRBV11-2 to TRBJ2-2; D uncertain. Germline V gene sequence: CDR1 SGHAT, CDR2 FQNNGV. This CDR3 has 13 residues. V lost 1 base, J lost 7 bases, and 7 bases lay in between. The CDR3 DNA follows: TGTGCCAGCAGCTTAGTAGGCAACGGGGAGCTGTTTTTT. Translating it yields CASSLVGNGELFF.

CDR3 coding DNA: TGTGCCAGCAGCCCCAAGACAGGGAGGGATAACTATGGCTACACCTTC. Translated, it gives CASSPKTGRDNYGYTF. The chain uses TRBV11-3 and TRBJ1-2; 7 nucleotides match TRBD1. This CDR3 has 16 amino acids. Germline CDR1 reads SGHNT; CDR2 reads YENEEA. V shed 5 bases, J shed 1 base, and the junction held 10 bases outside the gene matches.

V usage is TRBV12-5 and J usage is TRBJ1-5; no firm D call. Germline CDR1 LGHNT, CDR2 FRNRAP. V lost 0 bases and J 10 bases, leaving 19 bases between the germline ends. The CDR3 is made up of 16 amino acids. CDR3 coding DNA: TGTGCTAGTGGTTTGGTACGGGAACGGCCCTCCGGACCCCAGCATTTT. Protein product: CASGLVRERPSGPQHF.

The V and J genes are TRBV7-2 and TRBJ1-3; D unresolved. Germline values: CDR1 SGHTA, CDR2 FQGNSA. V lost 1 base and J 4 bases, leaving 11 bases between the germline ends. This CDR3 region has 15 residues. The CDR3 region has the DNA TGTGCCAGCAGCTTAGGGCCTTCGTCAGGAAACACCATATATTTT. It encodes CASSLGPSSGNTIYF.

As DNA, the CDR3 is TGTGCCAGCAGCTTACCCGGGACAGGTACCTACGAGCAGTACTTC. Residues: CASSLPGTGTYEQYF. The V and J genes are TRBV5-4 and TRBJ2-7; 8 nucleotides agree with TRBD1. V shed 2 bases, J shed 2 bases, and the junction held 6 bases outside the gene matches. Germline loops: CDR1 SGHNT, CDR2 YYREEE (reference sequence). This CDR3 has 15 residues.

The chain recombines TRBV28 with TRBJ2-3; D gene unclear. Germline values: CDR1 MDHEN, CDR2 SYDVKM. V lost 6 bases and J lost 3, with 13 bases in between. This CDR3 has 14 residues. In nucleotides, the CDR3 is TGTGCCAGCAGCTTAGTAAGGGTGACAGATACGCAGTATTTT. This translates into CASSLVRVTDTQYF.

This clone showed up just once. The J gene is TRBJ2-3, the V gene TRBV10-3, with 8 bases aligning to TRBD2. V lost 4 bases and J lost 4; bases outside the gene matches: 4. CDR3 size: 14 residues. Per germline, CDR1 ENHRY and CDR2 SYGVKD. CDR3 in amino acids: CAISAGGLADTQYF. The CDR3, as DNA: TGTGCCATCAGTGCGGGGGGGCTGGCAGATACGCAGTATTTT.

This rearrangement joins TRBV4-1 to TRBJ2-3, with D unclear. Germline V gene sequence: CDR1 MGHRA, CDR2 YSYEKL. V was clipped by 0 bases and J by 0 bases, with 10 bases between them. The CDR3 runs to 16 residues. CDR3 DNA sequence: TGCGCCAGCAGCCAAGAAAAGTTCGGTAGCACAGATACGCAGTATTTT. Encoded protein: CASSQEKFGSTDTQYF.

This rearrangement joins TRBV29-1 to TRBJ1-2; the D is unclear. CDR3 length equals 13 residues. Germline V gene sequence: CDR1 SQVTM, CDR2 ANQGSEA. The V end was cut by 5 bases, the J end by 8 bases, with 18 bases between. CDR3 sequence reads: CSVSSTQRGGYTF. In DNA form, the CDR3 reads TGCAGCGTTTCCTCAACCCAGCGTGGCGGCTACACCTTC.

The chain has TRBV29-1 and TRBJ2-3; tentatively, D is TRBD1 (5 bases). Germline-derived CDR1 and CDR2 are SQVTM and ANQGSEA. The V gene lost 5 bases and the J gene lost 1 base, with 16 bases spanning the gap. The CDR3 has 15 amino acids. CDR3: CSVLKAGSGTDTQYF. The CDR3 bases are TGCAGCGTTTTGAAGGCAGGGTCCGGCACAGATACGCAGTATTTT.

The sample holds a few counts of this clone. The chain recombines TRBV6-5 with TRBJ1-1, with D possibly TRBD1 on 6 matching bases. Germline-derived CDR1 and CDR2 are MNHEY and SVGAGI. There are 16 residues in the CDR3. Trimming took off 2 bases at V and 3 bases at J, with 16 bases between the two ends. This CDR3 reads CASSYGGAQVDTEAFF. DNA of the CDR3: TGTGCCAGCAGTTACGGGGGGGCACAGGTTGACACTGAAGCTTTCTTT.

The J gene is TRBJ2-3, the V gene TRBV2; D is unclear. The CDR3 totals 12 residues. The ends were cut back, 8 bases at V and 4 bases at J, with 10 bases in the middle. The germline V gene encodes CDR1 SNHLY and CDR2 FYNNEI. CDR3 DNA sequence: TGTGCCAGCTCCAGATTCTCAGATACGCAGTATTTT. This encodes CASSRFSDTQYF.

The rearrangement uses TRBV27 and TRBJ2-1; TRBD1 matches 7 bases. The CDR3 spans 12 residues. J was trimmed by 7 bases and V by 6 bases; bases with no gene match: 3. The V gene's germline CDR1 is MNHEY and CDR2 SMNVEV (reference sequence). The DNA for the CDR3 is TGTGCCAGCAGCGACAGGGAAAATGAGCAGTTCTTC. Protein sequence: CASSDRENEQFF.

This clone has a handful of counts. Relative to the germline gene, one junction end is altered; a read error may explain this. This chain uses TRBV7-7 with TRBJ2-2; the D gene is possibly TRBD1 (6 bases). CDR1 is SSHAT, CDR2 FNYEAQ, per germline (reference sequence). The CDR3 covers 13 residues. The CDR3 protein is CASSLVRGGELFF. CDR3 nucleotides: TGTGCTAGCAGCTTAGTCAGGGGCGGGGAGCTGTTTTTT.

The rearrangement links TRBV2 to TRBJ2-1; TRBD2 might be the D (7 bases). Trimming took off 7 bases at V and 12 bases at J, with 25 bases between the two ends. The CDR3 loop spans 15 amino acids. From germline, CDR1 is SNHLY and CDR2 FYNNEI. CDR3 sequence (DNA): TGTGCCAGCATACAGGGCGGGGGCCCGAGAAGTGGGCAGTTCTTC. Residues: CASIQGGGPRSGQFF.

This chain uses TRBV5-4 with TRBJ2-1; D gene ambiguous. The CDR3 runs to 12 residues. Trimming removed 4 bases from V and 7 bases from J, with 9 bases in between. CDR1 is SGHNT, CDR2 YYREEE, per germline (reference sequence). Written as DNA, the CDR3 is TGTGCCAGCAGCGCGCTAGGGAATGAGCAGTTCTTC. Translating it yields CASSALGNEQFF. The whole variable domain, remainder taken from reference TRBV5-4 and TRBJ2-1, is ETGVTQSPTHLIKTRGQQVTLRCSSQSGHNTVSWYQQALGQGPQFIFQYYREEENGRGNFPPRFSGLQFPNYSSELNVNALELDDSALYLCASSALGNEQFFGPGTRLTVL.

The chain has TRBV19 and TRBJ1-2; no reliable D call. The CDR3 totals 15 residues. Germline values: CDR1 LNHDA, CDR2 SQIVND (reference sequence). V was trimmed by 4 bases and J by 2 bases, leaving 14 bases between them. The CDR3 sequence is CASSTEPGINYGYTF. The CDR3 DNA reads as TGTGCCAGTAGTACTGAACCGGGAATCAACTATGGCTACACCTTC.

J is TRBJ2-3 and V is TRBV7-2; TRBD2 might be the D (6 bases). CDR1 and CDR2 from the germline V gene are SGHTA and FQGNSA. There are 14 residues in the CDR3. V was shortened by 5 bases and J by 4 bases, with 13 bases between the two germline ends. CDR3 protein: CASSIGGPPDTQYF. The CDR3 DNA reads as TGTGCCAGCAGCATCGGGGGTCCCCCAGATACGCAGTATTTT.

This clone came up a few times. This chain links TRBV21-1 with TRBJ1-5. TRBV21-1 is a pseudogene locus. This CDR3 has 14 residues. Here the CDR3 reads CANWGGSGNQPQHF. The CDR3 nucleotides are TGTGCCAACTGGGGGGGCAGTGGCAATCAGCCCCAGCATTTT.

This clone turned up a few times. The genes are TRBV11-2 and TRBJ2-1; TRBD1 is a possible D gene (6 bases). Trimming pared 5 bases from V and 0 bases from J, leaving 11 bases between. The CDR3 is made up of 15 amino acids. The germline CDR1 and CDR2 sequences are SGHAT and FQNNGV. In DNA form, the CDR3 reads TGTGCCAGCAGCACTCTCAGGGGCTCCTACAATGAGCAGTTCTTC. This translates into CASSTLRGSYNEQFF.

The chain links TRBV10-3 to TRBJ2-7; perhaps TRBD1 as D (5 bases). CDR3 length equals 17 residues. V was trimmed by 0 bases and J by 4 bases, leaving 19 bases between them. Germline V CDR1 and CDR2: ENHRY, SYGVKD. Written as DNA, the CDR3 is TGTGCCATCAGTGAGTCGACAGTACAGTCTTTTGGTTACGAGCAGTACTTC. Translating it yields CAISESTVQSFGYEQYF.

The rearrangement uses TRBV6-6 and TRBJ2-7; 14 bases match TRBD2. With 6 bases clipped from V and 7 bases from J, the junction kept 5 bases outside the gene matches. This CDR3 is built from 14 residues. From germline, CDR1 is MNHNY and CDR2 SVGAGI (reference sequence). The CDR3 region has the DNA TGTGCCAGCAGGACTAGCGGGAGGGCATCTGAGCAGTACTTC. It yields the protein CASRTSGRASEQYF.

The rearrangement joins TRBV5-1 to TRBJ2-3, with 11 bases aligning to TRBD2. The germline V gene has CDR1 SGHRS and CDR2 YFSETQ. This CDR3 is built from 14 residues. V dropped 9 bases and J dropped 1; count of bases not matched to a gene: 4. The CDR3 DNA follows: TGCGCCACCGCGACTAGCGGGGGCACAGATACGCAGTATTTT. The encoded protein is CATATSGGTDTQYF.